Below are 10 T cell receptor beta chains sequenced from a single sample in a study of shared clonotypes between healthy human individuals. Data came from immunoSEQ multiplex PCR; TCRdb stores just in-frame clones and leaves some out. This sample has hundreds of thousands of clones, with about 98% found just once. Naive CD8 cells comprised CD45RO-negative, CCR7-positively selected cells, excluding terminally differentiated effector memory CD45RA+ cells. The sequenced material came from naive CD8+ T cells sorted from blood. These receptors came from a man younger than 40 in good health.

The J gene is TRBJ2-1, the V gene TRBV29-1, with 12 bases fitting TRBD2. This CDR3 contains 14 residues. V trimming: 3 bases; J trimming: 4 bases; junction bases outside the gene matches: 1. Germline CDR1 SQVTM, CDR2 ANQGSEA. Here the CDR3 reads CSVDGLAGYNEQFF. The CDR3 DNA follows: TGCAGCGTTGACGGACTAGCGGGGTACAATGAGCAGTTCTTC.

This chain joins TRBV7-9 and TRBJ2-1; 13 bases are shared with TRBD2. The junction had 9 bases not matched to a gene; V was cut back by 2 bases and J by 8 bases. Germline CDR1 reads SEHNR; CDR2 reads FQNEAQ (reference sequence). The CDR3 loop spans 17 amino acids. The CDR3 loop reads CASSLPTSGRSGDEQFF. The CDR3 nucleotides read TGTGCCAGCAGCTTACCGACTAGCGGGAGGAGTGGGGATGAGCAGTTCTTC. The complete variable domain, with remaining parts taken from reference TRBV7-9 and TRBJ2-1, reads DTGVSQNPRHKITKRGQNVTFRCDPISEHNRLYWYRQTLGQGPEFLTYFQNEAQLEKSRLLSDRFSAERPKGSFSTLEIQRTEQGDSAMYLCASSLPTSGRSGDEQFFGPGTRLTVL.

J is TRBJ2-2 and V is TRBV5-1, with D possibly being TRBD2 (6 bases). The V and J ends lost 4 bases and 2 bases respectively, with 15 bases between them. Germline V lookup: CDR1 SGHRS, CDR2 YFSETQ. The CDR3 extends over 16 amino acids. DNA for the CDR3: TGCGCCAGCAGCATCCCTGGCGGGACTAACACCGGGGAGCTGTTTTTT. Its protein product is CASSIPGGTNTGELFF. Using reference TRBV5-1 and TRBJ2-2 for the parts outside the CDR3, the full variable domain is KAGVTQTPRYLIKTRGQQVTLSCSPISGHRSVSWYQQTPGQGLQFLFEYFSETQRNKGNFPGRFSGRQFSNSRSEMNVSTLELGDSALYLCASSIPGGTNTGELFFGEGSRLTVL.

Note on this clone: At the DNA level, this CDR3 is encoded by other sequences in the same sample as well. The chain links TRBV9 to TRBJ2-6, with D maybe TRBD2 (6 bases). The germline V gene has CDR1 SGDLS and CDR2 YYNGEE. Trimming pared 0 bases from V and 2 bases from J, leaving 15 bases between. This CDR3 is built from 18 residues. CDR3: CASSVARMGGAGANVLTF. In DNA form, the CDR3 reads TGTGCCAGCAGCGTAGCTCGAATGGGGGGTGCTGGGGCCAACGTCCTGACTTTC.

With regard to this clone: The sample contains more than one DNA sequence encoding this CDR3. This sequence joins TRBV7-6 and TRBJ2-3; D remains ambiguous. The germline V gene encodes CDR1 SGHVS and CDR2 FNYEAQ. Trimming took off 3 bases at V and 0 bases at J, with 7 bases between the two ends. CDR3 length equals 14 residues. CDR3 protein: CASSLGPSTDTQYF. The CDR3 DNA is TGTGCCAGCAGCTTGGGTCCGAGCACAGATACGCAGTATTTT. The full variable domain, its missing parts supplied by reference TRBV7-6 and TRBJ2-3, is GAGVSQSPRYKVTKRGQDVALRCDPISGHVSLYWYRQALGQGPEFLTYFNYEAQQDKSGLPNDRFSAERPEGSISTLTIQRTEQRDSAMYRCASSLGPSTDTQYFGPGTRLTVL.

V usage is TRBV4-3 and J usage is TRBJ2-1, with 9 bases matching TRBD2. The CDR3 spans 17 residues. In germline, CDR1 is LGHNA, CDR2 YSLEER. The trim removed 0 bases at V and 6 bases at J, leaving 9 bases unmatched. The chain's CDR3 is CASSQDRAGGPGNEQFF. CDR3 coding DNA: TGCGCCAGCAGCCAAGATCGGGCGGGAGGGCCTGGCAATGAGCAGTTCTTC.

The V gene is TRBV6-6, the J gene TRBJ2-7; no clear D. Germline CDR1 MNHNY, CDR2 SVGAGI (reference sequence). V lost 0 bases and J 4 bases, leaving 13 bases between the germline ends. There are 15 residues in the CDR3. The CDR3 region has the DNA TGTGCCAGCAGTTACTCTTTGGGCCAGGAGTACGAGCAGTACTTC. This sequence encodes CASSYSLGQEYEQYF.

This sequence joins TRBV15 and TRBJ1-2; TRBD1 matches 8 bases. Germline V lookup: CDR1 LNHNV, CDR2 YYDKDF (reference sequence). The CDR3 covers 16 residues. V lost 0 bases, J lost 3 bases, and 6 bases stayed unmatched. CDR3 sequence (DNA): TGTGCCACCAGCAGAGAACATGACAGGGGAGACTATGGCTACACCTTC. Translating it yields CATSREHDRGDYGYTF.

V usage is TRBV5-4 and J usage is TRBJ2-3, with 7 bases that match TRBD2. The CDR3 sequence is 15 residues long. The germline gives CDR1 SGHNT, CDR2 YYREEE (reference sequence). The trim removed 4 bases at V and 1 base at J, leaving 6 bases unmatched. CDR3 sequence (DNA): TGTGCCAGCAGCCCAGTCGCGGGGGGCACAGATACGCAGTATTTT. Amino acid sequence: CASSPVAGGTDTQYF.

The chain is built from TRBV29-1 and TRBJ1-2; 9 nucleotides align to TRBD1. CDR1 and CDR2 (germline): SQVTM, ANQGSEA. V lost 0 bases to trimming and J lost 5 bases; unmatched junction nucleotides: 7. This CDR3 contains 15 residues. CDR3 bases: TGCAGCGTTGAAGATGGGGACAGGGTAGGGTATGGCTACACCTTC. Translation gives CSVEDGDRVGYGYTF.